The rows below give T cell receptor beta chains drawn from one sample of a study of CD8+CD57+ T cells in acquired aplastic anemia. TCRdb recomputed calls from the reads with MiXCR, one row per CDR3 protein. The sample carries more than 100,000 distinct CDR3 sequences, less than 45% recorded once. The sequenced sample was sorted CD4+, CD8+, or CD8+CD57+ T cells (not recorded which) from PBMCs. These receptor sequences come from a human donor in good health, serving as a control. The CDR3 runs from the conserved cysteine through the conserved F or W. D genes are given only for firm matches. Clone size is given for some rows only: seen once, a few or many times, or a class if the clone is expanded.

j_call v_call d_call clone_size cdr3_aa cdr3_nt
TRBJ1-2 TRBV12-3/TRBV12-4 - - CASSFGGSGYTF TGTGCCAGCAGTTTTGGGGGTTCTGGCTACACCTTC
TRBJ1-3 TRBV29-1 - - CSAGPDLNSPGNTIYF TGCAGCGCCGGCCCAGACCTTAATAGCCCTGGAAACACCATATATTTT
TRBJ2-1 TRBV5-1 TRBD2 few CASRNSGDYNEQFF TGCGCCAGCAGGAATAGCGGGGACTACAATGAGCAGTTCTTC
TRBJ1-1 TRBV7-8 - many CASSLGTGLGSEAFF TGTGCCAGCAGCTTAGGAACAGGGCTTGGGTCTGAAGCTTTCTTT
TRBJ2-7 TRBV3-1 TRBD2 few CASSQAGGYEQYF TGTGCCAGCAGCCAAGCGGGAGGCTATGAGCAGTACTTC
TRBJ1-5 TRBV6-1 TRBD1 - CASAQRQGSQPQHF TGTGCCAGCGCCCAGAGACAGGGATCACAGCCCCAGCATTTT
TRBJ1-6 TRBV28 - many CASSFLGTANSPLHF TGTGCCAGCAGTTTCCTCGGGACGGCAAATTCACCCCTCCACTTT
TRBJ2-7 TRBV9 TRBD1 many CASSGAGGHEQYF TGTGCCAGCAGCGGAGCAGGGGGACACGAGCAGTACTTC
TRBJ2-3 TRBV9 TRBD1 - CASSVRTGALQNTDTQYF TGTGCCAGCAGCGTCCGGACAGGGGCCCTGCAAAACACAGATACGCAGTATTTT
TRBJ1-5 TRBV6-1 TRBD1 - CASSDTGEGQPQHF TGTGCCAGCAGTGACACAGGGGAAGGTCAGCCCCAGCATTTT
TRBJ2-1 TRBV5-1 - - CASSPVGGYEQFF TGCGCCAGCAGCCCGGTAGGAGGGTATGAGCAGTTCTTC
TRBJ2-1 TRBV11-1 - few CASSLAGLFGEQFF TGTGCCAGCAGCTTAGCGGGGTTATTTGGAGAGCAGTTCTTC
TRBJ1-1 TRBV25-1 - many CASTRTANTEAFF TGTGCCAGCACCCGGACAGCAAACACTGAAGCTTTCTTT
TRBJ1-1 TRBV29-1 - many CSVVSLITLNTEAFF TGCAGCGTTGTAAGTCTAATTACTTTGAACACTGAAGCTTTCTTT
TRBJ2-1 TRBV11-2 TRBD1 many CASTYLGQGFRNEQFF TGTGCCAGCACCTACCTGGGACAGGGGTTTAGGAATGAGCAGTTCTTC
TRBJ2-3 TRBV11-2 TRBD2 - CASSLLTLAVRKTDTQYF TGTGCCAGCAGCTTACTAACACTAGCGGTTAGAAAAACAGATACGCAGTATTTT
TRBJ2-1 TRBV30 - - CAWSRGASYNEQFF TGTGCCTGGAGCCGGGGGGCCAGCTACAATGAGCAGTTCTTC
TRBJ1-2 TRBV5-4 - few CASSLARGQGIEYGYTF TGTGCCAGCAGCTTGGCTCGGGGGCAGGGAATAGAGTATGGCTACACCTTC
TRBJ2-2 TRBV12-3/TRBV12-4 TRBD2 many CASSLLAGITGELFF TGTGCCAGCAGTTTACTAGCGGGCATAACCGGGGAGCTGTTTTTT
TRBJ2-7 TRBV4-2 TRBD2 many CASSQVGTSVPYEQYF TGTGCCAGCAGCCAAGTTGGGACTAGCGTTCCCTACGAGCAGTACTTC
TRBJ1-3 TRBV2 - many CASATGLGNTIYF TGTGCCAGCGCCACAGGGCTTGGAAACACCATATATTTT
TRBJ1-5 TRBV27 - - CASSLRTPLVAYTDTQHF TGTGCCAGCAGTTTAAGGACCCCACTTGTTGCCTACACAGATACGCAGCATTTT
TRBJ1-2 TRBV2 TRBD1 - CASSLAGGGGYTF TGTGCCAGCAGTCTTGCAGGGGGCGGTGGCTACACCTTC
TRBJ2-1 TRBV11-1 TRBD1 - CASSAQGALYNEQFF TGTGCCAGCAGCGCTCAGGGGGCCCTCTACAATGAGCAGTTCTTC
TRBJ2-4 TRBV20-1 - many CSVLRGRTIKNIQYF TGCAGTGTACTAAGGGGCAGGACAATCAAAAACATTCAGTACTTC
TRBJ2-2 TRBV2 TRBD2 many CASSWGTSGTGELFF TGTGCCAGCAGTTGGGGGACTAGCGGGACCGGGGAGCTGTTTTTT
TRBJ2-5 TRBV5-8 TRBD2 many CASSPGTSEAGTQYF TGTGCCAGCAGCCCCGGGACTAGCGAGGCGGGGACCCAGTACTTC